A selection of T cell receptor beta chains follows, all from one sample in a study of blood T cell repertoires in COVID-19. TCRdb keeps only in-frame clones here, not all; method: immunoSEQ multiplex PCR. Among 300,000 to 350,000 clones listed, 70% to 90% were seen once. The sample consisted of PBMCs or T cells enriched from blood (not recorded which). The receptors shown here come from a woman aged 40 to 50 with acute COVID-19. Both conserved end residues are part of each CDR3. The size field is filled for only some rows; it gives once, few, many or a size class.

j_call v_call clone_size cdr3_aa
TRBJ2-3 TRBV27 . CASSPYTGQAAGTDTQYF
TRBJ1-2 TRBV28 . CASLSRGAYGYTF
TRBJ1-1 TRBV5-1 . CASSLIRETEAFF
TRBJ2-7 TRBV6-5 . CASSRARGASYEQYF
TRBJ1-1 TRBV6-5 once CASSRGTVPPAFF
TRBJ2-5 TRBV9 . CASGAGQRGETQYF
TRBJ1-3 TRBV9 . CASSPQGSSGNTIYF
TRBJ1-2 TRBV2 . CASRARDRVAGYTF
TRBJ2-3 TRBV9 . CASSVGGQALLNTQYF
TRBJ2-7 TRBV4-2 . CASSQDRTVQRQYF
TRBJ2-3 TRBV7-9 . CASSLGLAGVSSTDTQYF
TRBJ2-1 TRBV10-3 . CAISESRDSSYEQFF
TRBJ1-2 TRBV19 . CASSAGQGMGYTF
TRBJ1-2 TRBV28 . CASGFERGKYGYTF
TRBJ2-5 TRBV11-1 . CASSRQGRETQYF
TRBJ1-3 TRBV25-1 once CASSESRGSGNTIYF
TRBJ1-4 TRBV3-1/TRBV3-2 . CASSRGREKLFF
TRBJ1-3 TRBV10-3 . CAISAGGGNTIYF
TRBJ2-2 TRBV5-4 . CASSLEQNTGELFF
TRBJ1-1 TRBV15 . CATSRDRAGGANTEAFF
TRBJ2-7 TRBV6-2/TRBV6-3 . CASSYSFIGQGSYEQYF
TRBJ2-1 TRBV29-1 . CSVVDRGRIDEQFF
TRBJ2-5 TRBV7-6 few CASSPRASGMHAETQYF
TRBJ2-3 TRBV2 . CASRGPSFTDTQYF
TRBJ2-7 TRBV7-2 . CASSTRLAGVGEQYF
TRBJ2-7 TRBV3-1/TRBV3-2 . CASSQSGRKYEQYF
TRBJ1-1 TRBV19 . CASTLDSHYGFEAFF
TRBJ2-1 TRBV11-3 . CASSPSGLSEWRSYNEQFF
TRBJ2-7 TRBV3-1/TRBV3-2 . CASSQTSGSSYEQYF
TRBJ2-3 TRBV18 once CASSPPRGTSTDTQYF
TRBJ2-1 TRBV21-1 . CASSKRGLAGPNEQFF